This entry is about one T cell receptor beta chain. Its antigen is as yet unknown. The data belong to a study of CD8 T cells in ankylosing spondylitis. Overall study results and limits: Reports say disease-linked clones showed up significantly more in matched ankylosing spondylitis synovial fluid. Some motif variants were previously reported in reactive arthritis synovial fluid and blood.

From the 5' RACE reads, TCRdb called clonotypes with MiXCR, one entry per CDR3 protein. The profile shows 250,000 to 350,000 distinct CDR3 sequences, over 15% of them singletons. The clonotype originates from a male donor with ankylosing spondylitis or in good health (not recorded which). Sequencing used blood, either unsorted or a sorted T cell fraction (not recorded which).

The CDR3 coding sequence is TGTGCCAGCAGCCCACTGTTGAGCTGGGGTGAGCAGTTCTTC. Translation: CASSPLLSWGEQFF. The V and J genes are TRBV3-1 and TRBJ2-1; no clear D. This CDR3 has 14 residues. Trimming removed 4 bases from V and 9 bases from J, with 16 bases in between. Per germline, CDR1 LGHDT and CDR2 YNNKEL (reference sequence).